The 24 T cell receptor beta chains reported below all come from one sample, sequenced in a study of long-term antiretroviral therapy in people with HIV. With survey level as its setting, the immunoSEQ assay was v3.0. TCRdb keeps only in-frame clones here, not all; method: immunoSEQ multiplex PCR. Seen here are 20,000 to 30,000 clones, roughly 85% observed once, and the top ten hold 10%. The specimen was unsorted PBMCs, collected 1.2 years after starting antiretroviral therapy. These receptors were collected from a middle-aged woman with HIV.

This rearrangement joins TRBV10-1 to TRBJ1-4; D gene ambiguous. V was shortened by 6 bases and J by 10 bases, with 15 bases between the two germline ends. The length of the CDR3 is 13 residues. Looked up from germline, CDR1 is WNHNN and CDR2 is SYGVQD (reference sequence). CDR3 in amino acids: CASSDGPVGKLFF. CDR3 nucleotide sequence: TGCGCCAGCAGCGATGGACCAGTAGGAAAACTGTTTTTT.

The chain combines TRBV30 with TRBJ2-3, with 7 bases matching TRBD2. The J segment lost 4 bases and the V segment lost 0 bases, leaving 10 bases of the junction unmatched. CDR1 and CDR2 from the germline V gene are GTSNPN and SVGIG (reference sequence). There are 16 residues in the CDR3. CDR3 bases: TGTGCCTGGAGTGTACAAGCGGGAATTCCTCCAGATACGCAGTATTTT. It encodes CAWSVQAGIPPDTQYF.

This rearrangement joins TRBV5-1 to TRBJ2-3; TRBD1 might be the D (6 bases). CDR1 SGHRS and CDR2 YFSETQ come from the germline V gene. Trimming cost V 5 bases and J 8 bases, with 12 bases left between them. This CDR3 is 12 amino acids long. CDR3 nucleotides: TGCGCCAGCAGGGCAGGGGAGACTACGCAGTATTTT. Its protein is CASRAGETTQYF.

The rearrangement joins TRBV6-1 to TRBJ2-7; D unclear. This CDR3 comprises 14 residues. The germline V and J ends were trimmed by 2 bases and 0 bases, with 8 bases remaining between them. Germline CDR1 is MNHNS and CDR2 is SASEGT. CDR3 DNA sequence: TGTGCCAGCAGTGAAACGACCTACTCCTACGAGCAGTACTTC. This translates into CASSETTYSYEQYF.

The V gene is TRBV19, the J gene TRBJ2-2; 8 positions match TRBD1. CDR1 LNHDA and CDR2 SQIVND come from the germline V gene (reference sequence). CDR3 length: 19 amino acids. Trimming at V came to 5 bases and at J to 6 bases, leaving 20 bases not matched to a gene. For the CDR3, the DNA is TGTGCCAGTAGTCACGACAGGGGTCCTGTACTAGGGGGATCCGGGGAGCTGTTTTTT. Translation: CASSHDRGPVLGGSGELFF.

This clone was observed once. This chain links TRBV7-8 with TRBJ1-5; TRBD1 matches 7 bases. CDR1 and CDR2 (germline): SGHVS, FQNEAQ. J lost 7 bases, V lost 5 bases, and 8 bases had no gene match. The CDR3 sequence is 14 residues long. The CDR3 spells CASSTGTATQPQHF. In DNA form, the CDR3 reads TGTGCCAGCAGCACCGGGACAGCAACCCAGCCCCAGCATTTT.

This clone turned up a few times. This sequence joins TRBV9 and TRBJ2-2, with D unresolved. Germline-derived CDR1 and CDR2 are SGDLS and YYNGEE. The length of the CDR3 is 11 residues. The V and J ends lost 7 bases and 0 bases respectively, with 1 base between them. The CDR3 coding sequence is TGTGCCAGCGCGAACACCGGGGAGCTGTTTTTT. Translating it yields CASANTGELFF.

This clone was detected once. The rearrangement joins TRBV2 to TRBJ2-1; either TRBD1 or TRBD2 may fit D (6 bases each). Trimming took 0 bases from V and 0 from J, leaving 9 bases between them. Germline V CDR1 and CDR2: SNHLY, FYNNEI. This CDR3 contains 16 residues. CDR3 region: CASSEARDTSYNEQFF. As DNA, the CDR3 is TGTGCCAGCAGTGAAGCGCGGGACACCTCCTACAATGAGCAGTTCTTC.

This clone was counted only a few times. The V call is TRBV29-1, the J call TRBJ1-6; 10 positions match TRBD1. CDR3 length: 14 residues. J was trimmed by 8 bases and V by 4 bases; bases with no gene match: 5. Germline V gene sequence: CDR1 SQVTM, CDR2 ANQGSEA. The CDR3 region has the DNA TGCAGCGTTGGGGGGGACAGGGGTGATTCACCCCTCCACTTT. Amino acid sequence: CSVGGDRGDSPLHF.

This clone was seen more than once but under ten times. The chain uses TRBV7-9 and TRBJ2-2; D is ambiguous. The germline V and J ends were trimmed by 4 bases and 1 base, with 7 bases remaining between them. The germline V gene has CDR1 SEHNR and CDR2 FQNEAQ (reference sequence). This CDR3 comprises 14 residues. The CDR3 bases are TGTGCCAGCAGCTCCAACAAGAACACCGGGGAGCTGTTTTTT. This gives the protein CASSSNKNTGELFF. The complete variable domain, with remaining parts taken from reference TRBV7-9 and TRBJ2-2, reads DTGVSQNPRHKITKRGQNVTFRCDPISEHNRLYWYRQTLGQGPEFLTYFQNEAQLEKSRLLSDRFSAERPKGSFSTLEIQRTEQGDSAMYLCASSSNKNTGELFFGEGSRLTVL.

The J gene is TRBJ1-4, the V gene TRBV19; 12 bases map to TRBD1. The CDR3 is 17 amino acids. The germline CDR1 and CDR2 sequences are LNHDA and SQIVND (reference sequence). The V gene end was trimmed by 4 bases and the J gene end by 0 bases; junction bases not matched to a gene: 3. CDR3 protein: CASSTGQGAATNEKLFF. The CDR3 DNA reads TGTGCCAGTAGTACGGGACAGGGGGCGGCAACTAATGAAAAACTGTTTTTT.

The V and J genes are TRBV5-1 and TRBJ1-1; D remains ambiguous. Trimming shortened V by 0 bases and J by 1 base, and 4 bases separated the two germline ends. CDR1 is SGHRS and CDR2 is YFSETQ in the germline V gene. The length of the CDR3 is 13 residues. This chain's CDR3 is CASSLAGNTEAFF. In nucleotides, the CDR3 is TGCGCCAGCAGCTTGGCAGGGAACACTGAAGCTTTCTTT.

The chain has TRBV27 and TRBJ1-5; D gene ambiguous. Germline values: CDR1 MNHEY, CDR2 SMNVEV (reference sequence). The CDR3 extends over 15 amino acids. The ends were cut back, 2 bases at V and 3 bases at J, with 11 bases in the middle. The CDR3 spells CASSLDSGFNQPQHF. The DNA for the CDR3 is TGTGCCAGCAGTTTAGATTCTGGGTTCAATCAGCCCCAGCATTTT.

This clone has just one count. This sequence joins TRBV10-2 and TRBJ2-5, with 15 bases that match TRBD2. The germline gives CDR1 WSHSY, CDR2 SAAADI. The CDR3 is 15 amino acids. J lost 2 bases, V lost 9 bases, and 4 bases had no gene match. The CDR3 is CASGGLAGGQETQYF. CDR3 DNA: TGCGCCAGTGGGGGACTAGCGGGGGGTCAAGAGACCCAGTACTTC.

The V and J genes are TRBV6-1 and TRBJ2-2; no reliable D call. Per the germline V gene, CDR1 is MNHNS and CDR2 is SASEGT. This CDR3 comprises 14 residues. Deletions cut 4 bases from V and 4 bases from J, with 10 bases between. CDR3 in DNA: TGTGCCAGCAGTGCCCCGTGGGGCACCGGGGAGCTGTTTTTT. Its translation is CASSAPWGTGELFF.

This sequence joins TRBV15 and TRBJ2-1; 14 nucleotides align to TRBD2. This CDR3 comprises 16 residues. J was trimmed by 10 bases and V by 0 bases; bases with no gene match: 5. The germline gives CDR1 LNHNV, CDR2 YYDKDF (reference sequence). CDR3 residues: CATSRDGTSGGGEQFF. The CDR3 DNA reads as TGTGCCACCAGCAGAGATGGGACTAGCGGGGGCGGGGAGCAGTTCTTC.

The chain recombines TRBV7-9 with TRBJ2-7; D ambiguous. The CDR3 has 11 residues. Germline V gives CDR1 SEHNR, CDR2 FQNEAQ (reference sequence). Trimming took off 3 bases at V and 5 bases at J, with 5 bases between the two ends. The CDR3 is CASSFLDEQYF. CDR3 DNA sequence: TGTGCCAGCAGCTTTCTGGACGAGCAGTACTTC.

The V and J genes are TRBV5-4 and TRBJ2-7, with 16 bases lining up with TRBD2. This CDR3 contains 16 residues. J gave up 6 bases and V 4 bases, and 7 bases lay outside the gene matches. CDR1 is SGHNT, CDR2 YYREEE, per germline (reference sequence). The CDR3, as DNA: TGTGCCAGCAGCCCTAAGGGACTAGCGGGAGGGCCCGAGCAGTACTTC. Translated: CASSPKGLAGGPEQYF.

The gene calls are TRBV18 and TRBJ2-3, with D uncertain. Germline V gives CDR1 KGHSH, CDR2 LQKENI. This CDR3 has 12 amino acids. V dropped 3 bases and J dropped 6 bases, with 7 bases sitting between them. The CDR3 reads CASSPGQDTQYF. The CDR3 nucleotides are TGTGCCAGCTCACCGGGTCAGGATACGCAGTATTTT.

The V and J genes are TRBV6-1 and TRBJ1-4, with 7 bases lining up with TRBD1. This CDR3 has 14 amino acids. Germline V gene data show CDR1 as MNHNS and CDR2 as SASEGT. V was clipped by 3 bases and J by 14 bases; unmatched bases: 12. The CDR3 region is CASSDGTEQRSLFF. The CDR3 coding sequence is TGTGCCAGCAGTGACGGGACAGAGCAGAGAAGCCTGTTTTTT.

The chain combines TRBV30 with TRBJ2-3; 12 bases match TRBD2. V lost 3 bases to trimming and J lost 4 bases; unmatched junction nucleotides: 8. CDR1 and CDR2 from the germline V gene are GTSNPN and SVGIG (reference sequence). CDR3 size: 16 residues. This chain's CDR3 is CAWSLLAGGPPDTQYF. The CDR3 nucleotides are TGTGCCTGGAGCCTCCTAGCGGGAGGGCCCCCAGATACGCAGTATTTT. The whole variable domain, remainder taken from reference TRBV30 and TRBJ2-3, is SQTIHQWPATLVQPVGSPLSLECTVEGTSNPNLYWYRQAAGRGLQLLFYSVGIGQISSEVPQNLSASRPQDRQFILSSKKLLLSDSGFYLCAWSLLAGGPPDTQYFGPGTRLTVL.

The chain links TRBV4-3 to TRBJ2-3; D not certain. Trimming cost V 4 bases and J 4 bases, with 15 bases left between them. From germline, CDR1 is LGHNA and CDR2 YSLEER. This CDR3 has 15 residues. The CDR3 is CASSPTGWLSDTQYF. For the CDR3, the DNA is TGCGCCAGCAGCCCCACTGGGTGGTTGTCAGATACGCAGTATTTT.

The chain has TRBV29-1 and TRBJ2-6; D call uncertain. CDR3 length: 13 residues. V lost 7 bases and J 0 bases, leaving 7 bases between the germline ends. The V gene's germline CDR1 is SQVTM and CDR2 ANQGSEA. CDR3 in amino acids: CSAVPSGANVLTF. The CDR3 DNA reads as TGCAGCGCCGTCCCCTCTGGGGCCAACGTCCTGACTTTC.

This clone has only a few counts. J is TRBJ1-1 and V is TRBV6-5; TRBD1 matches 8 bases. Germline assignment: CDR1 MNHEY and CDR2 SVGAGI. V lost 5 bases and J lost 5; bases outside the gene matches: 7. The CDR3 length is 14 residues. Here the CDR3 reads CASSNQGAETEAFF. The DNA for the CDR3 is TGTGCCAGCAGTAACCAGGGGGCAGAAACTGAAGCTTTCTTT.